The entry that follows covers one T cell receptor beta chain sequence. The antigen remains undetermined. This sample is part of a study of cytomegalovirus exposure and HLA in healthy donors. PCR was performed using 60 Vbeta and 13 Jbeta primers. Generated by immunoSEQ multiplex PCR, the TCRdb table keeps only in-frame clones and is missing some. Its listing shows about 200,000 clones. Overall study findings and caveats: A later analysis reported that several of the most significant clusters appeared to be linked to common viral pathogens, among them Epstein-Barr virus. Analyzed later, association rates of TCRs varied across HLA loci, with DRB1 most and HLA-C fewest. The classifier, whose performance was assessed in both the original and validation cohorts, reportedly diagnosed cytomegalovirus status with high specificity and sensitivity.

CDR3 length: 12 amino acids. Per germline, CDR1 MNHEY and CDR2 SVGAGI. The germline V and J ends were trimmed by 5 bases and 6 bases, with 11 bases remaining between them. The specimen sequenced was PBMCs. The V call is TRBV6-5, the J call TRBJ2-7; D is uncertain. This sequence originates from a boy between 10 and 17 years old in good health and CMV-seronegative. Here the CDR3 reads CASSEGRSEQYF. Written as DNA, the CDR3 is TGTGCCAGCAGTGAAGGCAGGTCCGAGCAGTACTTC.